This passage covers 8 T cell receptor beta chains from one sample sequenced in a study of regulatory T cells in long-lasting Graves disease. Regarding time point: newly diagnosed GD, antithyroid drugs for less than 3 months. Following extraction of RNA from PBMCs, that RNA was used to make the TCR library. The TCR beta library used iRepertoire HTBI primers with Arm-PCR amplification of CDR3. TCRdb independently ran MiXCR on the multiplex PCR reads; one entry per CDR3 protein. The sample lists about 350,000 distinct CDR3 sequences, 16% occurring once. The data also belong to a second study, concerning T cells in Graves' hyperthyroidism and ophthalmopathy.

The sample was peripheral blood mononuclear cells (PBMCs), taken at new diagnosis, from a patient treated with antithyroid drugs. The receptor set was obtained from a man between 40 and 49 years old with Graves disease.

This clonotype was recorded at least ten times. The chain is built from TRBV25-1 and TRBJ2-2, with a weak D call TRBD2 (7 bases). The CDR3 is 17 amino acids. Germline V gene lookup returns CDR1 MGHDK and CDR2 SYGVNS. With 1 base removed from V and 4 bases from J, the gap between germline ends came to 16 bases. The CDR3 nucleotides are TGTGCCAGCAGTGAATTGGTAACGGGGGGCGGCACCGGGGAGCTGTTTTTT. Translation: CASSELVTGGGTGELFF. The full variable domain, rest sourced from reference TRBV25-1 and TRBJ2-2, is EADIYQTPRYLVIGTGKKITLECSQTMGHDKMYWYQQDPGMELHLIHYSYGVNSTEKGDLSSESTVSRIRTEHFPLTLESARPSHTSQYLCASSELVTGGGTGELFFGEGSRLTVL.

This clonotype has just a few counts. The chain carries TRBV6-2 or TRBV6-3 and TRBJ2-2; 9 bases agree with TRBD2. This CDR3 has 15 amino acids. The trim removed 0 bases at V and 6 bases at J, leaving 2 bases unmatched. Per the germline V gene, CDR1 is MNHEY and CDR2 is SVGEGT. In DNA form, the CDR3 reads TGTGCCAGCAGTTACTCGCGGGGGGGCTCCGGGGAGCTGTTTTTT. Its protein product is CASSYSRGGSGELFF.

This clonotype was seen many times. The rearrangement uses TRBV11-1 and TRBJ1-1; D is possibly TRBD1 (6 bases). CDR3 size: 14 residues. The germline V and J ends were trimmed by 4 bases and 6 bases, with 15 bases remaining between them. Germline values: CDR1 SGHAT, CDR2 FQDESV (reference sequence). The CDR3 is CASSWAGGGPEAFF. CDR3 DNA sequence: TGTGCCAGCAGCTGGGCCGGGGGGGGGCCTGAAGCTTTCTTT.

Notes on this clonotype: A far bigger clonotype differs at one base, so this is likely a read error. The CDR3 DNA follows: TGCGCCAGCAGCTTTATGACAGGGTCCTACGAGCAGTTCTTC. Amino acids: CASSFMTGSYEQFF. The chain employs TRBV5-1 and TRBJ2-3; 7 nucleotides align to TRBD1. The DNA end lines up better with TRBJ2-1; the J call may be wrong. This CDR3 has 14 amino acids. Germline CDR1 and CDR2: SGHRS and YFSETQ.

This clonotype occurred many times. This sequence joins TRBV7-2 and TRBJ1-1, with a possible D match to TRBD1 (5 bases). Germline assignment: CDR1 SGHTA and CDR2 FQGNSA. This CDR3 is built from 15 residues. The V end was cut by 0 bases, the J end by 1 base, with 9 bases between. The CDR3 nucleotides read TGTGCCAGCAGCTTAGCGGCGACAGAGAACACTGAAGCTTTCTTT. The encoded protein is CASSLAATENTEAFF.

J is TRBJ1-5 and V is TRBV27; a weak D match, TRBD1 (6 bases). Trimming took 6 bases from V and 0 from J, leaving 9 bases between them. CDR3 length: 14 residues. The V gene's germline CDR1 is MNHEY and CDR2 SMNVEV (reference sequence). The CDR3 loop is CASRGGYSNQPQHF. CDR3 bases: TGTGCCAGCAGGGGGGGCTATAGCAATCAGCCCCAGCATTTT.

This clonotype was found many times. This chain uses TRBV7-3 with TRBJ2-1, with a tentative D call TRBD2 (5 bases). Germline CDR1 SGHTA, CDR2 FQGTGA. The CDR3 sequence is 15 residues long. The V end was cut by 3 bases, the J end by 4 bases, with 13 bases between. CDR3 sequence (DNA): TGTGCCAGCAGCTTGTCGGGAACAGTTTACAATGAGCAGTTCTTC. It translates to CASSLSGTVYNEQFF.

A few counts support this clonotype. The V gene is TRBV7-9, the J gene TRBJ1-1; D uncertain. V was cut by 7 bases and J by 0 bases, with 9 bases left in between. The CDR3 sequence is 13 residues long. CDR1 and CDR2 from the germline V gene are SEHNR and FQNEAQ (reference sequence). The CDR3 nucleotides read TGTGCCAGCATCCCCCGGGTGAACACTGAAGCTTTCTTT. Its translation is CASIPRVNTEAFF.